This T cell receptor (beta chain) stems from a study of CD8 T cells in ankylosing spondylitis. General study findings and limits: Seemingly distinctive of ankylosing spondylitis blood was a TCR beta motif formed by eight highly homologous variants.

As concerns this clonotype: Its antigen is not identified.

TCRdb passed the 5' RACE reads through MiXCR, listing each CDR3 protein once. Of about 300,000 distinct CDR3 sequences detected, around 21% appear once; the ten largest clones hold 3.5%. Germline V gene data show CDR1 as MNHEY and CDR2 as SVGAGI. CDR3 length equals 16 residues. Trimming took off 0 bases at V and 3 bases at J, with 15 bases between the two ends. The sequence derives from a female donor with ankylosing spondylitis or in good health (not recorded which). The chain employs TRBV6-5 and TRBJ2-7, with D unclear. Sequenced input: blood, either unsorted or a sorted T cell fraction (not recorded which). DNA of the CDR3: TGTGCCAGCAGTTACTCGTCCTCGCCACCAGGCTACGAGCAGTACTTC. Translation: CASSYSSSPPGYEQYF.